A single sample gave rise to the 16 T cell receptor beta chains below, sequenced in a study of monozygotic twins with inflammatory bowel disease. TCRdb reprocessed the 5' RACE reads; each CDR3 protein has one entry and no DNA is given. The listing records 330,000 or so distinct CDR3 sequences. Sample: blood. The receptors derive from a human donor with ulcerative colitis or Crohn's disease, or a healthy co-twin of an affected twin (not recorded which).

V usage is TRBV11-1 and J usage is TRBJ2-2; TCRdb returns TRBD2, unconfirmable since there is no DNA. The CDR3 totals 19 residues. Germline V lookup: CDR1 SGHAT, CDR2 FQDESV (reference sequence). The CDR3: CASSLAGLAGDGSPGELFF.

The chain links TRBV7-2 to TRBJ2-1; TCRdb reports TRBD1, a call that lacks DNA to check it against. In germline, CDR1 is SGHTA, CDR2 FQGNSA. The CDR3 spans 16 residues. CDR3 protein: CASRFSPGQGASEQFF.

The chain joins TRBV20-1 to TRBJ2-1; TCRdb outputs TRBD2, but without DNA this stays unchecked. Germline lookup yields CDR1 DFQATT and CDR2 SNEGSKA (reference sequence). This CDR3 is 14 amino acids long. The CDR3 region is CSAQREDSYNEQFF.

The gene calls are TRBV14 and TRBJ2-1; without DNA, the TCRdb call of TRBD2 cannot be checked. Germline CDR1 is SGHDN and CDR2 is FVKESK. The CDR3 length is 13 residues. CDR3 region: CAGRLAGVDEQFF.

The rearrangement uses TRBV30 and TRBJ2-1; with no DNA, the TCRdb D assignment of TRBD2 cannot be verified. Germline V CDR1 and CDR2: GTSNPN, SVGIG (reference sequence). The CDR3 extends over 15 amino acids. The CDR3 is CAWSRLARSYNEQFF.

The chain joins TRBV15 to TRBJ2-1; without DNA, the TCRdb call of TRBD1 cannot be checked. Per germline, CDR1 LNHNV and CDR2 YYDKDF (reference sequence). The CDR3 is 14 residues long. This chain's CDR3 is CATQDTSSYNEQFF.

The V and J genes are TRBV5-1 and TRBJ2-1; TCRdb's D call of TRBD2 is untestable without DNA. Per the germline V gene, CDR1 is SGHRS and CDR2 is YFSETQ. The CDR3 contains 14 residues. CDR3 loop: CASSPWDSDNEQFF.

The V call is TRBV18, the J call TRBJ2-7; TCRdb gives TRBD2 as the D gene, but with no DNA this cannot be confirmed. Germline loops: CDR1 KGHSH, CDR2 LQKENI. The CDR3 sequence is 14 residues long. The CDR3 sequence is CASSPGIGSYEQYF.

The chain combines TRBV29-1 with TRBJ2-7; TCRdb lists TRBD1, though no DNA is available to test this call. Germline V gives CDR1 SQVTM, CDR2 ANQGSEA. The CDR3 has 13 amino acids. The CDR3 loop is CSVEGDGLYEQYF.

CDR3 amino acids: CASSLYSGPLGSGNTIYF. V is TRBV11-2 and J is TRBJ1-3; TCRdb's D call of TRBD1 is untestable without DNA. CDR3 length: 18 amino acids. The germline V gene encodes CDR1 SGHAT and CDR2 FQNNGV. The full variable domain, its missing parts supplied by reference TRBV11-2 and TRBJ1-3, is EAGVAQSPRYKIIEKRQSVAFWCNPISGHATLYWYQQILGQGPKLLIQFQNNGVVDDSQLPKDRFSAERLKGVDSTLKIQPAKLEDSAVYLCASSLYSGPLGSGNTIYFGEGSWLTVV.

The chain recombines TRBV5-5 with TRBJ1-3; the TCRdb call, TRBD1, lacks DNA for checking. CDR3 length: 17 amino acids. CDR1 is SGHKS, CDR2 YYEKEE, per germline (reference sequence). The CDR3 here is CASSFLTGLNSGNTIYF.

This chain uses TRBV15 with TRBJ1-1; TCRdb proposes TRBD1, but this gene call is untestable without DNA. CDR3 length equals 14 residues. The germline V gene has CDR1 LNHNV and CDR2 YYDKDF (reference sequence). The CDR3 loop reads CSTSTDMMNTEAFF.

The chain joins TRBV6-2 or TRBV6-3 to TRBJ2-2; absent DNA, TCRdb's TRBD1 call cannot be checked. The germline CDR1 and CDR2 sequences are MNHEY and SVGEGT. CDR3 length: 13 residues. The CDR3 loop reads CASSYSQAGELFF.

CDR3 residues: CSAEHRDRGPAQYF. This rearrangement joins TRBV20-1 to TRBJ2-5; TCRdb's D call of TRBD1 is untestable without DNA. Germline-derived CDR1 and CDR2 are DFQATT and SNEGSKA (reference sequence). The CDR3 length is 14 residues.

CDR3 amino acids: CSASHFYEQYF. The chain joins TRBV20-1 to TRBJ2-7. The CDR3 is 11 amino acids. Germline CDR1 DFQATT, CDR2 SNEGSKA (reference sequence).

The gene calls are TRBV12-3 or TRBV12-4 and TRBJ2-3; the TRBD1 assignment by TCRdb is unverifiable without DNA. This CDR3 spans 15 amino acids. This CDR3 is CASSSDSSSTDTQYF.